Only a few counts were recorded for the clone carrying this TCR beta chain. Its target is unknown. The data were obtained in a study of early T cells in non-severe SARS-CoV-2 infection. Study at large: Sequenced material consisted of bulk RNA (from unsorted whole blood), and chains were unpaired.

V lost 4 bases and J lost 1; bases outside the gene matches: 4. In germline, CDR1 is MNHEY, CDR2 SVGEGT. The CDR3 totals 16 residues. Tagging with unique molecular identifiers was applied to individual cDNA molecules. TCRdb reprocessed the 5' RACE reads via MiXCR and lists one record per CDR3 protein. This table has under 85,000 distinct CDR3 sequences, 9.5% appearing once. Whole-study findings and limits: VDJdb matches were skewed toward anti-spike CD8 T cell responses.

The rearrangement joins TRBV6-2 or TRBV6-3 to TRBJ2-3, with 11 bases that match TRBD2. The sequencing input was whole blood. This TCR was sampled from an adult who was a healthcare worker with PCR-confirmed SARS-CoV-2 infection or an uninfected control (not recorded which). CDR3 in DNA: TGTGCCAGCAGTTCCATTAGCGGGAGGGGCACAGATACGCAGTATTTT. Translation: CASSSISGRGTDTQYF.